The 18 T cell receptor beta chains reported below all come from one sample, sequenced in a study of TIL therapy for anti-PD-1-resistant metastatic lung cancer. As to time point: pre-treatment sample, taken before nivolumab and TIL therapy. Pleural nodules or supraclavicular lymph nodes made up most of the excised metastases sampled. The libraries were made with immunoSEQ v3. Profiled with immunoSEQ multiplex PCR; TCRdb holds only in-frame clones, not every one. The sample consists of approximately 97,000 clones, about two thirds of them appearing once. Sequences were derived from tumor tissue, sampled at baseline. The receptors come from a person aged 25 to 85 with non-small cell lung cancer.

The chain combines TRBV27 with TRBJ2-2; no definite D call. The CDR3 sequence is 16 residues long. Germline V gene lookup returns CDR1 MNHEY and CDR2 SMNVEV (reference sequence). V lost 0 bases, J lost 7 bases, and 15 bases lay in between. The CDR3 nucleotides are TGTGCCAGCAGTTTATCAGTAGGGCCGGGCGTCGGGGAGCTGTTTTTT. This encodes CASSLSVGPGVGELFF.

The sample holds one count of this clone. The chain uses TRBV18 and TRBJ2-3; D is undetermined. Germline CDR1 reads KGHSH; CDR2 reads LQKENI. The CDR3 consists of 16 residues. V was cut by 3 bases and J by 5 bases, with 18 bases left in between. Written as DNA, the CDR3 is TGTGCCAGCTCACCTCCGACTGGCTCTAATGGAGATACGCAGTATTTT. Amino acid sequence: CASSPPTGSNGDTQYF.

This clone was counted a few times. It is unclear where the CDR3 begins or ends on the DNA, so no DNA is shown, and the CDR3 is as TCRdb lists it. This rearrangement joins TRBV21-1 to TRBJ2-1; the table's D gene call, TRBD2, was not cross checked with the DNA. TRBV21-1 is assigned pseudogene status. The length of the CDR3 is 17 amino acids, counting both ends. CDR3 residues: CASPRGVAGGTIDEQFF.

The genes are TRBV6-2 or TRBV6-3 and TRBJ1-5; D may be TRBD1 (5 bases). Deletions cut 2 bases from V and 2 bases from J, with 10 bases between. The CDR3 is 15 amino acids. Germline loops: CDR1 MNHEY, CDR2 SVGEGT. The DNA of the CDR3 is TGTGCCAGCAGTTACGGTGAAGGGGGCAATCAGCCCCAGCATTTT. Translation: CASSYGEGGNQPQHF.

A single count supports this clone. The rearrangement joins TRBV5-1 to TRBJ2-2; 9 nucleotides match TRBD1. The germline V gene has CDR1 SGHRS and CDR2 YFSETQ. CDR3 length: 16 residues. V gave up 2 bases and J gave up 3 bases; unmatched junction bases: 5. CDR3 in amino acids: CASSFGQGSYTGELFF. As DNA, the CDR3 is TGCGCCAGCAGCTTCGGACAGGGGTCGTACACCGGGGAGCTGTTTTTT.

This chain joins TRBV7-9 and TRBJ2-1, with 7 bases aligning to TRBD1. From germline, CDR1 is SEHNR and CDR2 FQNEAQ (reference sequence). V was pared by 1 base and J by 6 bases, with 0 bases of the junction left unmatched. CDR3 size: 13 residues. This CDR3 is CASSLGQGNEQFF. The CDR3, as DNA: TGTGCCAGCAGCTTAGGACAGGGCAATGAGCAGTTCTTC.

V and J are TRBV28 and TRBJ1-4; TRBD1 is a possible D gene (5 bases). Germline V CDR1 and CDR2: MDHEN, SYDVKM. The CDR3 has 12 residues. V dropped 6 bases and J dropped 8 bases, with 10 bases sitting between them. In DNA, the CDR3 is TGTGCCAGCAGGGGGACTGGGGAAAAACTGTTTTTT. Protein product: CASRGTGEKLFF. The full variable domain, its missing parts supplied by reference TRBV28 and TRBJ1-4, is DVKVTQSSRYLVKRTGEKVFLECVQDMDHENMFWYRQDPGLGLRLIYFSYDVKMKEKGDIPEGYSVSREKKERFSLILESASTNQTSMYLCASRGTGEKLFFGSGTQLSVL.

This clone was seen more than once but under ten times. The V and J genes are TRBV6-5 and TRBJ1-2; no firm D call. CDR3 length: 16 residues. V was trimmed by 0 bases and J by 3 bases, leaving 14 bases between them. CDR1 and CDR2 (germline): MNHEY, SVGAGI. The CDR3 reads CASSYSTSKWDYGYTF. The CDR3 DNA reads as TGTGCCAGCAGTTACTCCACTAGCAAATGGGACTATGGCTACACCTTC.

This clone is termed medium-sized. CDR3 nucleotides: TGTGCCAGCAGCCGCCTCCTGGACAGACTCGAGCAGTACTTC. Protein: CASSRLLDRLEQYF. V gene TRBV28 combines with J gene TRBJ2-7; a weak D match, TRBD1 (6 bases). Per the germline V gene, CDR1 is MDHEN and CDR2 is SYDVKM. V was cut by 6 bases and J by 6 bases, with 18 bases left in between. CDR3 length: 14 amino acids.

CDR3 nucleotides: TGTGCCAGCAGCACCCGGGGCAGGGGGATGTACAATGAGCAGTTCTTC. Its translation: CASSTRGRGMYNEQFF. The rearrangement joins TRBV7-2 to TRBJ2-1, with 7 bases aligning to TRBD1. CDR1 is SGHTA and CDR2 is FQGNSA in the germline V gene. Germline trimming cut 5 bases from V and 4 bases from J; bases unmatched to any gene: 11. The CDR3 runs 16 residues.

In its sample, this clone was seen once. This sequence joins TRBV7-3 and TRBJ2-1; 7 nucleotides align to TRBD2. V lost 2 bases to trimming and J lost 7 bases; unmatched junction nucleotides: 11. CDR3 size: 16 residues. Germline CDR1 reads SGHTA; CDR2 reads FQGTGA. CDR3 in amino acids: CASSLVFSGFENEQFF. The DNA of the CDR3 is TGTGCCAGCAGCTTAGTTTTTAGCGGGTTCGAAAATGAGCAGTTCTTC.

The chain links TRBV30 to TRBJ1-1, with D uncertain. The V gene's germline CDR1 is GTSNPN and CDR2 SVGIG (reference sequence). Trimming took 4 bases from V and 4 from J, leaving 13 bases between them. The CDR3 loop spans 13 amino acids. In DNA, the CDR3 is TGTGCCTGGAATGACGGATCGGGCACTGAAGCTTTCTTT. This codes for CAWNDGSGTEAFF.

The V and J genes are TRBV7-9 and TRBJ2-6, with D maybe TRBD1 (5 bases). The CDR3 is made up of 14 amino acids. The V gene lost 7 bases and the J gene lost 0 bases, with 7 bases spanning the gap. The germline V gene encodes CDR1 SEHNR and CDR2 FQNEAQ (reference sequence). The CDR3 DNA reads as TGTGCCAGCATCGACAGCTCTGGGGCCAACGTCCTGACTTTC. It translates to CASIDSSGANVLTF.

The chain couples TRBV7-3 to TRBJ2-5; D not resolved. This CDR3 region has 13 residues. Trimming pared 5 bases from V and 0 bases from J, leaving 7 bases between. From germline, CDR1 is SGHTA and CDR2 FQGTGA. The CDR3 coding sequence is TGTGCCAGCAGCCTAGATTACCAAGAGACCCAGTACTTC. This encodes CASSLDYQETQYF.

The V gene is TRBV7-2, the J gene TRBJ2-6; D ambiguous. V was clipped by 4 bases and J by 0 bases, with 7 bases between them. From germline, CDR1 is SGHTA and CDR2 FQGNSA. The CDR3 is made up of 15 amino acids. DNA of the CDR3: TGTGCCAGCAGCTCAAGGAACTCTGGGGCCAACGTCCTGACTTTC. It encodes CASSSRNSGANVLTF.

This clone was counted only a few times. V gene TRBV5-8 combines with J gene TRBJ1-5; perhaps TRBD1 as D (5 bases). V was clipped by 0 bases and J by 1 base, with 8 bases between them. The CDR3 runs 15 residues. CDR1 and CDR2 (germline): SGHTS, YDEGEE. CDR3 DNA sequence: TGTGCCAGCAGCTTGGGGGACCGAAGCAATCAGCCCCAGCATTTT. Amino acid sequence: CASSLGDRSNQPQHF.

This chain links TRBV2 with TRBJ2-1; 12 nucleotides align to TRBD2. The ends lost 9 bases at V and 7 bases at J; junction bases unmatched: 10. This CDR3 contains 15 residues. CDR1 and CDR2 from the germline V gene are SNHLY and FYNNEI. The CDR3 region has the DNA TGTGCCAGTCTAGCGGGGGGGGCCGCTCGGAATGAGCAGTTCTTC. Translation: CASLAGGAARNEQFF.

V and J are TRBV5-4 and TRBJ2-2, with 11 bases that match TRBD2. In germline, CDR1 is SGHNT, CDR2 YYREEE (reference sequence). V gave up 5 bases and J gave up 5 bases; unmatched junction bases: 8. This CDR3 has 16 amino acids. CDR3 residues: CASSQEGTSGTGELFF. The CDR3 nucleotides read TGTGCCAGCAGTCAGGAAGGGACTAGCGGAACCGGGGAGCTGTTTTTT.